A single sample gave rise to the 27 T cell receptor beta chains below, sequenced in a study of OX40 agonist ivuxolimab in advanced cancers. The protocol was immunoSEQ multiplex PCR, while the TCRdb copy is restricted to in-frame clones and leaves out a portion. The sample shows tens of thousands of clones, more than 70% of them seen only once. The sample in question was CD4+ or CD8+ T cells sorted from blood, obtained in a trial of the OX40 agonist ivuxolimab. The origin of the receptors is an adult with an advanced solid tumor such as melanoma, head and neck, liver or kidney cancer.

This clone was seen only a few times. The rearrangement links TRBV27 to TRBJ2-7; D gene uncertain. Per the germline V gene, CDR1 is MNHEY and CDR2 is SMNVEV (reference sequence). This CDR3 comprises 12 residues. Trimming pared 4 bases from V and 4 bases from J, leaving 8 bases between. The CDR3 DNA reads TGTGCCAGCAGTTATAGCAAATACGAGCAGTACTTC. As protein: CASSYSKYEQYF.

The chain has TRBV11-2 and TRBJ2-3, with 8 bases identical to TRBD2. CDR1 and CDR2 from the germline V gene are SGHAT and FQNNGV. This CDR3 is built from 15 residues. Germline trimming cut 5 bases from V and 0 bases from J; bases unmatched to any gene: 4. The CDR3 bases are TGTGCCAGCAGCCCACTAGCGGCCAGCACAGATACGCAGTATTTT. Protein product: CASSPLAASTDTQYF.

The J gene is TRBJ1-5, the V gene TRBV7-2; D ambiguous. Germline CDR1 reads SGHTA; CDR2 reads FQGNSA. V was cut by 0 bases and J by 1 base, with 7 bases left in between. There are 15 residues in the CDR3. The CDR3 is CASSLAGDSNQPQHF. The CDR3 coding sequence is TGTGCCAGCAGCTTAGCTGGAGACAGCAATCAGCCCCAGCATTTT.

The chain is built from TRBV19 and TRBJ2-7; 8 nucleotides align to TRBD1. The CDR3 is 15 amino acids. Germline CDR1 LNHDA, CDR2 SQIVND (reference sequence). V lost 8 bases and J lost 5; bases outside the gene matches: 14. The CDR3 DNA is TGTGCCAGTCGCCGCCCGGGACAGGCCAGCAACGAGCAGTACTTC. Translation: CASRRPGQASNEQYF.

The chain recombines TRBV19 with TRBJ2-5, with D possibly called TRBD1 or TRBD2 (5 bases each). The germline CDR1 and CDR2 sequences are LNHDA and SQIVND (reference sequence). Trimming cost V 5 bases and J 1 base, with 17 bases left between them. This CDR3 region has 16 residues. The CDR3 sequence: CASSALLGTIQETQYF. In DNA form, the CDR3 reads TGTGCCAGTAGTGCCCTTTTGGGGACCATCCAAGAGACCCAGTACTTC.

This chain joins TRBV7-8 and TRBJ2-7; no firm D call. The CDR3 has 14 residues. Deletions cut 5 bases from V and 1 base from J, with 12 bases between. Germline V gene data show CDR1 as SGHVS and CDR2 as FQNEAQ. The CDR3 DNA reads TGTGCCAGCAGCCCGAAGTGGGATTCCTACGAGCAGTACTTC. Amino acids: CASSPKWDSYEQYF.

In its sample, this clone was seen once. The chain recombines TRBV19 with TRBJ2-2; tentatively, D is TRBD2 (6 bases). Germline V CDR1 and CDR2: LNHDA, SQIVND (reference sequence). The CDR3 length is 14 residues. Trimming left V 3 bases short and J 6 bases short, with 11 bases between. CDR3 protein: CASSILASAGELFF. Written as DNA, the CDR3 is TGTGCCAGTAGTATCCTAGCGAGCGCCGGGGAGCTGTTTTTT.

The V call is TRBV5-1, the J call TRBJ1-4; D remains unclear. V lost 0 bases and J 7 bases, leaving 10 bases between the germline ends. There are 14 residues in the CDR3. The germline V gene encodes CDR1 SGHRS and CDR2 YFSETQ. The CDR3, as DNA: TGCGCCAGCAGCTTGGAGACTCGGGGTGAAAAACTGTTTTTT. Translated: CASSLETRGEKLFF.

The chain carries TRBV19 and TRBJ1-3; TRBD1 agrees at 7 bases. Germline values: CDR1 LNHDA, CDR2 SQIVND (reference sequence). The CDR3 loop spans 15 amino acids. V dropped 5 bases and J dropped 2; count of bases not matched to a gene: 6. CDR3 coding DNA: TGTGCCAGTAGTCCAGGGACAGACCCTGGAAACACCATATATTTT. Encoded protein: CASSPGTDPGNTIYF.

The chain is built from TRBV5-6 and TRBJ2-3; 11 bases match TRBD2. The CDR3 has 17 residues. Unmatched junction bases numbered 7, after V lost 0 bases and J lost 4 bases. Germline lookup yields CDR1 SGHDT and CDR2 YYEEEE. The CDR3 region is CASSLVAGGPGADTQYF. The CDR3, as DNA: TGTGCCAGCAGCTTGGTAGCGGGAGGGCCGGGGGCAGATACGCAGTATTTT.

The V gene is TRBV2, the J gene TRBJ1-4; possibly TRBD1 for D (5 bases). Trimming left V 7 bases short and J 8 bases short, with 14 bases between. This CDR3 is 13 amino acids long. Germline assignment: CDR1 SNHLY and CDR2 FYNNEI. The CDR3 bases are TGTGCCAGCAAGGGCAGGGTCAAGGAAAAACTGTTTTTT. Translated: CASKGRVKEKLFF.

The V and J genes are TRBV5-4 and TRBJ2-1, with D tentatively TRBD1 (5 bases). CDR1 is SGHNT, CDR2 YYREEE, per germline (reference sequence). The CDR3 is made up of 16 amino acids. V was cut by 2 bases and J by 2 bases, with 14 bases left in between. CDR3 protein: CASSFYRRGAYNEQFF. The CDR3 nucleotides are TGTGCCAGCAGCTTCTACAGAAGGGGTGCCTACAATGAGCAGTTCTTC.

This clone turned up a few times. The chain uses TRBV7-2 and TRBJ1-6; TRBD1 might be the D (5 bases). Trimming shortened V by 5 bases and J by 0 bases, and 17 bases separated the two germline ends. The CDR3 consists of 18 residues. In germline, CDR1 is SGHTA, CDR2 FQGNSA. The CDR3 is CASSGGAEGRSYNSPLHF. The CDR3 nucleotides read TGTGCCAGCAGCGGTGGGGCAGAAGGTCGCTCCTATAATTCACCCCTCCACTTT.

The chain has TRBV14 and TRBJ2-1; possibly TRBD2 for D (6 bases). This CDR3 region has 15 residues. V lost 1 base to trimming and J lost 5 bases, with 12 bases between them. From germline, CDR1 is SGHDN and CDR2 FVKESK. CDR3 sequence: CASSQATSRHNEQFF. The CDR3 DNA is TGTGCCAGCAGCCAAGCCACTAGCCGTCACAATGAGCAGTTCTTC.

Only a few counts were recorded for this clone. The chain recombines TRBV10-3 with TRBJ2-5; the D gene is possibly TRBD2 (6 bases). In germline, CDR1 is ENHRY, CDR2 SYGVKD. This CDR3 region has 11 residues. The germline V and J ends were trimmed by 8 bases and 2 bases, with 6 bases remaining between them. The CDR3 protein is CAIGRQETQYF. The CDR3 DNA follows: TGTGCCATCGGGAGGCAAGAGACCCAGTACTTC.

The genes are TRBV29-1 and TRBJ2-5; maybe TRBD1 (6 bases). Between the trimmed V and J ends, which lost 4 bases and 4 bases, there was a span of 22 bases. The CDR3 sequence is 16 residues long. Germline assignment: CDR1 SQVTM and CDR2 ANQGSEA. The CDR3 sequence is CSVVAGADRLTETQYF. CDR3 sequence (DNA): TGCAGCGTTGTCGCAGGGGCAGACAGGCTTACAGAGACCCAGTACTTC.

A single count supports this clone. This CDR3 reads CASSRGNTGELFF. The CDR3 DNA reads as TGTGCCAGCAGCCGCGGAAACACCGGGGAGCTGTTTTTT. This chain connects TRBV11-3 to TRBJ2-2; D not certain. Germline assignment: CDR1 SGHNT and CDR2 YENEEA. V dropped 5 bases and J dropped 2 bases, with 6 bases sitting between them. The CDR3 sequence is 13 residues long.

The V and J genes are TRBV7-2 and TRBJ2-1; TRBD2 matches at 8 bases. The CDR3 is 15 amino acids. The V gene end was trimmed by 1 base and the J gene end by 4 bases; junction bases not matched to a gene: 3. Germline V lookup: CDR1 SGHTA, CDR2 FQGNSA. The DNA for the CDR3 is TGTGCCAGCAGCTTAGGGACTAGCAGATACAATGAGCAGTTCTTC. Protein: CASSLGTSRYNEQFF. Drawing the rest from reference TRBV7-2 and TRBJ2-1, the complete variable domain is GAGVSQSPSNKVTEKGKDVELRCDPISGHTALYWYRQSLGQGLEFLIYFQGNSAPDKSGLPSDRFSAERTGGSVSTLTIQRTQQEDSAVYLCASSLGTSRYNEQFFGPGTRLTVL.

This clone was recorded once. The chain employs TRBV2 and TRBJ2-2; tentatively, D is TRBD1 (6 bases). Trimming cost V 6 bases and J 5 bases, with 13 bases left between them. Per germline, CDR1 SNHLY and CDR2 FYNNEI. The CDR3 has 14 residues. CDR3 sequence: CASSPGDNTGELFF. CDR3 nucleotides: TGTGCCAGCAGCCCAGGGGACAATACCGGGGAGCTGTTTTTT. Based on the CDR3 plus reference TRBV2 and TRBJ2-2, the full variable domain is EPEVTQTPSHQVTQMGQEVILRCVPISNHLYFYWYRQILGQKVEFLVSFYNNEISEKSEIFDDQFSVERPDGSNFTLKIRSTKLEDSAMYFCASSPGDNTGELFFGEGSRLTVL.

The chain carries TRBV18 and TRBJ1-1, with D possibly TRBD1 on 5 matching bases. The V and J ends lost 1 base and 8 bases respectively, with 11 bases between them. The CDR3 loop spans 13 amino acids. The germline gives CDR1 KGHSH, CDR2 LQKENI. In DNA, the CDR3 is TGTGCCAGCTCACCACAGACGGGGCAAGAAGCTTTCTTT. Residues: CASSPQTGQEAFF.

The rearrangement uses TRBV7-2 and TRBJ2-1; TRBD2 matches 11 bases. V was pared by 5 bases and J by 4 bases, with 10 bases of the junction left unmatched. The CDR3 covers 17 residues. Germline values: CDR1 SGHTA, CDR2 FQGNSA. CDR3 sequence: CASSRYPGLAAYNEQFF. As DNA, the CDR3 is TGTGCCAGCAGCCGCTACCCGGGACTAGCGGCGTACAATGAGCAGTTCTTC.

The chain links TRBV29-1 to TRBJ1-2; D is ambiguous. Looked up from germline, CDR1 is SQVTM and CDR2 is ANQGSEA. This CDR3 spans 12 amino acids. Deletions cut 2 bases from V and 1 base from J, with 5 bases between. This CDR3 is CSVETVNYGYTF. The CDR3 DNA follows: TGCAGCGTTGAAACCGTTAACTATGGCTACACCTTC.

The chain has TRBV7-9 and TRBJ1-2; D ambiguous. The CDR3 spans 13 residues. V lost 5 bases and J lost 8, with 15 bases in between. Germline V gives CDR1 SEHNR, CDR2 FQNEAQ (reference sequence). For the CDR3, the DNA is TGTGCCAGCAGCCTTAGGTCGGCAGCGGGCTACACCTTC. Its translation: CASSLRSAAGYTF.

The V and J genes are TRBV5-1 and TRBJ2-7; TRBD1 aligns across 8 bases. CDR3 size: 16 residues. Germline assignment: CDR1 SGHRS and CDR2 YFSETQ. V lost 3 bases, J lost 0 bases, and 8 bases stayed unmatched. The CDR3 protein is CASSSGFGQGSYEQYF. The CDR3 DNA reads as TGCGCCAGCAGCTCAGGTTTCGGACAGGGCTCCTACGAGCAGTACTTC.

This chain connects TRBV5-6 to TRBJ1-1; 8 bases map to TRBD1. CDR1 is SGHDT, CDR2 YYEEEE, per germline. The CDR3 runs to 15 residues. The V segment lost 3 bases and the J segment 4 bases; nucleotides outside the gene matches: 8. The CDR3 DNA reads TGTGCCAGCAGCTCCTACAGGGGGGAGAGCACTGAAGCTTTCTTT. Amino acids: CASSSYRGESTEAFF.

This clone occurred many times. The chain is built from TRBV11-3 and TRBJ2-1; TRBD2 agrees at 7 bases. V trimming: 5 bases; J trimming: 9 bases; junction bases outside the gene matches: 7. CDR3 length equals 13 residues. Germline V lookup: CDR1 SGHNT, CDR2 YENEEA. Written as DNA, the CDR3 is TGTGCCAGCAGCCCAAACGCGGGAGTTGAGCAGTTCTTC. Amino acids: CASSPNAGVEQFF. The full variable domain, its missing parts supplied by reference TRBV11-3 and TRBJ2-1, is EAGVVQSPRYKIIEKKQPVAFWCNPISGHNTLYWYLQNLGQGPELLIRYENEEAVDDSQLPKDRFSAERLKGVDSTLKIQPAELGDSAVYLCASSPNAGVEQFFGPGTRLTVL.

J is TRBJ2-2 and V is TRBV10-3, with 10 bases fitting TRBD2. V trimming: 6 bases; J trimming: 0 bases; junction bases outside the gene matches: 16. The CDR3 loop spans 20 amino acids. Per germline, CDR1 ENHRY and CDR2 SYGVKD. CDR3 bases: TGTGCCATCAGCGCAGATCCGGGACTAGCGCCTAAGGCGAACACCGGGGAGCTGTTTTTT. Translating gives CAISADPGLAPKANTGELFF.